Below, one TCR beta chain is given with its context. Antigen: not known. Specified treatment: oral pan-JAK inhibitor, 5-10 mg twice daily. Peripheral blood, together with lesional scalp punch biopsies, was collected from alopecia areata patients. This sample was included in a study of CD8+ T cells in alopecia areata. About the research overall: People stayed on tofacitinib for 6 to 18 months, then stopped the drug for 6 months. Study observations and caveats: Affected scalp, especially in alopecia totalis/universalis, had a higher clonality than normal scalp did. On tofacitinib, scalp clonality and expanded CD8+ clones among top 100 fell significantly.

Extraction and reverse transcription of RNA yielded cDNA as the sequencing template. Data came from immunoSEQ multiplex PCR; TCRdb stores just in-frame clones and leaves some out. The sample comprises approximately 210,000 clones, roughly three fifths of which are singletons, and around 3% rests with the top ten. The ends lost 8 bases at V and 7 bases at J; junction bases unmatched: 16. Germline assignment: CDR1 MDHEN and CDR2 SYDVKM. There are 15 residues in the CDR3. The J gene is TRBJ2-5, the V gene TRBV28, with TRBD1 matching over 7 bases. The starting material was CD4+ T cells sorted from blood, obtained at week 4, from a patient treated with tofacitinib. This TCR came from a human donor with alopecia areata. CDR3 sequence (DNA): TGTGCCAGCGTCCAACAGGGGACGTCCGGTGCGACCCAGTACTTC. Translating gives CASVQQGTSGATQYF. The entire variable domain, with the rest obtained from reference TRBV28 and TRBJ2-5, is as follows: DVKVTQSSRYLVKRTGEKVFLECVQDMDHENMFWYRQDPGLGLRLIYFSYDVKMKEKGDIPEGYSVSREKKERFSLILESASTNQTSMYLCASVQQGTSGATQYFGPGTRLLVL.